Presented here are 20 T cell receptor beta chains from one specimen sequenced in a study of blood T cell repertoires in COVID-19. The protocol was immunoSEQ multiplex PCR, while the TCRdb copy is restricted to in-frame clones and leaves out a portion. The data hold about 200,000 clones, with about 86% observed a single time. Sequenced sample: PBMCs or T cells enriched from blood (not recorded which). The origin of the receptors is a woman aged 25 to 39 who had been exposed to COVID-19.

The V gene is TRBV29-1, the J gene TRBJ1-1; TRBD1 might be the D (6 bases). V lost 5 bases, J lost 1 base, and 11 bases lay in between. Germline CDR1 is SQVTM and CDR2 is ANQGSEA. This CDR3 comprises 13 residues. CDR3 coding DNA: TGCAGCGTTCCTCACAGGGCGAACACTGAAGCTTTCTTT. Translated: CSVPHRANTEAFF.

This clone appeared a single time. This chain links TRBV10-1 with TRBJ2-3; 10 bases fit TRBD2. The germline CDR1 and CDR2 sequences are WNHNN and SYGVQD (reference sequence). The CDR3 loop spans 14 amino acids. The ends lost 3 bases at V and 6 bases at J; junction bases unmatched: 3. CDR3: CASSDTLAGDTQYF. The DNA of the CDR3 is TGCGCCAGCAGTGACACACTAGCGGGGGATACGCAGTATTTT.

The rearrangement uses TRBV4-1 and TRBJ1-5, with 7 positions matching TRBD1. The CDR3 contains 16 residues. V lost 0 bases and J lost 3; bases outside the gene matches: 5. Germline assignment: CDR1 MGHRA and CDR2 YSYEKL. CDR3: CASSQDPTGYNQPQHF. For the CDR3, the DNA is TGCGCCAGCAGCCAAGATCCGACAGGGTACAATCAGCCCCAGCATTTT.

The CDR3 region is CASSPQAGGTYEQYF. The CDR3 bases are TGCGCCAGCAGCCCACAAGCGGGGGGTACCTACGAGCAGTACTTC. The chain combines TRBV5-1 with TRBJ2-7, with 9 bases identical to TRBD2. CDR3 length equals 15 residues. Germline assignment: CDR1 SGHRS and CDR2 YFSETQ. V gave up 4 bases and J gave up 2 bases; unmatched junction bases: 7.

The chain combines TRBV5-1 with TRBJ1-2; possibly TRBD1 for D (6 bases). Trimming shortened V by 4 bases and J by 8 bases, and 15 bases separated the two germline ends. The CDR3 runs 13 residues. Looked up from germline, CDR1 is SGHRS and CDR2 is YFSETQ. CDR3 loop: CASSLGGLAGYTF. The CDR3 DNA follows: TGCGCCAGCAGCCTAGGGGGTTTAGCCGGCTACACCTTC.

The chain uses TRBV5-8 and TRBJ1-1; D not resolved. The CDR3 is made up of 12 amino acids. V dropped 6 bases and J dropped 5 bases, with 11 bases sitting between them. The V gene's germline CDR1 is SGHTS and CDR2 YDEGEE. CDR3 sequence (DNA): TGTGCCAGCACGTGGAGCCTTACTGAAGCTTTCTTT. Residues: CASTWSLTEAFF.

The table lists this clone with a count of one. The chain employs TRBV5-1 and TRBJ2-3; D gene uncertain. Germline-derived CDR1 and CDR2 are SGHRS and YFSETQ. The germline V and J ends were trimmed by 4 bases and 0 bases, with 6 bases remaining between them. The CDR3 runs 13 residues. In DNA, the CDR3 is TGCGCCAGCAGCGAGGTTAGCACAGATACGCAGTATTTT. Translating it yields CASSEVSTDTQYF.

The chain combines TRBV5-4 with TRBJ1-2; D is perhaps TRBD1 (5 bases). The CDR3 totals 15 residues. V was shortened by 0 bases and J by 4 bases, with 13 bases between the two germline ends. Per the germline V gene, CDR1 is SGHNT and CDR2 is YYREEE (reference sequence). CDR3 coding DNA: TGTGCCAGCAGCTTGGGGGGGGGTTCCCTCTATGGCTACACCTTC. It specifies CASSLGGGSLYGYTF.

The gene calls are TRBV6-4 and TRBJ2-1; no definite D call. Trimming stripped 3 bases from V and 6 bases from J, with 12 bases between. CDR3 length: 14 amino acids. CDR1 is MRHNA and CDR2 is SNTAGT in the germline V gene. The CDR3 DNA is TGTGCCAGCAGTGAGGCAGAGGCGGCCAATGAGCAGTTCTTC. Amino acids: CASSEAEAANEQFF.

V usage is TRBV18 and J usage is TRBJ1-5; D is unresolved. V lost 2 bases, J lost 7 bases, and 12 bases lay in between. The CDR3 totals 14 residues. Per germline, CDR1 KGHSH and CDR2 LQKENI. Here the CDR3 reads CASSPSGEGQPQHF. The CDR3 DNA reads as TGTGCCAGCTCACCATCCGGGGAGGGACAGCCCCAGCATTTT. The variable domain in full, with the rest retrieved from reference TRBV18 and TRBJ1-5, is NAGVMQNPRHLVRRRGQEARLRCSPMKGHSHVYWYRQLPEEGLKFMVYLQKENIIDESGMPKERFSAEFPKEGPSILRIQQVVRGDSAAYFCASSPSGEGQPQHFGDGTRLSIL.

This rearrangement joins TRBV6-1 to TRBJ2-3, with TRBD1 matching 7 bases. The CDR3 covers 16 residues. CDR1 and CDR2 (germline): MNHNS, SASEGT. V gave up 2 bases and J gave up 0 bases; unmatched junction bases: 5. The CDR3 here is CASSEPPTGSTDTQYF. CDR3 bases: TGTGCCAGCAGTGAACCACCGACAGGGAGCACAGATACGCAGTATTTT.

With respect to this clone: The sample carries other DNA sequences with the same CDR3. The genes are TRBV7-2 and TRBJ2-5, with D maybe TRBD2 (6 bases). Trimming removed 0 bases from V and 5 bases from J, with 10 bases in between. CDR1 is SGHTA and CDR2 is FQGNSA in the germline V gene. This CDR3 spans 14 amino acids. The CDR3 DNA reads TGTGCCAGCAGCTTAGCCGGTGGGGGGGAGACCCAGTACTTC. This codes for CASSLAGGGETQYF.

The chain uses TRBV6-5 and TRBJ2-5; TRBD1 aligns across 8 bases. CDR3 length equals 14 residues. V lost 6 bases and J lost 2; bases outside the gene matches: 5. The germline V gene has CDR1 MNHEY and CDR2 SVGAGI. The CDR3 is CASREDRVQETQYF. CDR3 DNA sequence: TGTGCCAGCAGGGAGGACAGGGTACAAGAGACCCAGTACTTC.

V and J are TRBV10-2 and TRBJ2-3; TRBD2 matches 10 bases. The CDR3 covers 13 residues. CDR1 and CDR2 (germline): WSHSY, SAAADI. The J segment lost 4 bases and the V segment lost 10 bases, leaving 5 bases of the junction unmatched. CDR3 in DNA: TGCGCCACTAGCGGGGGAAGAGCAGATACGCAGTATTTT. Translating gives CATSGGRADTQYF.

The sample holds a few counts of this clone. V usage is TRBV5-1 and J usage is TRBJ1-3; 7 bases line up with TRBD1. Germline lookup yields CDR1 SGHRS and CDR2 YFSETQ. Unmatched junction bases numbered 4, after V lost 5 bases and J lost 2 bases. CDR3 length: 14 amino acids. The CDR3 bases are TGCGCCAGCAGATCCGGGACAGCTGGAAACACCATATATTTT. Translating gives CASRSGTAGNTIYF.

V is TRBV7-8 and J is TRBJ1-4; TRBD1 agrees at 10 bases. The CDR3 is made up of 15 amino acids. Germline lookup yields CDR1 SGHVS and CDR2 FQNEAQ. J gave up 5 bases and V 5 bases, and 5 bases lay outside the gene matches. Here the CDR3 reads CASSQGTGENEKLFF. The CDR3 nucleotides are TGTGCCAGCAGCCAGGGGACAGGGGAAAATGAAAAACTGTTTTTT.

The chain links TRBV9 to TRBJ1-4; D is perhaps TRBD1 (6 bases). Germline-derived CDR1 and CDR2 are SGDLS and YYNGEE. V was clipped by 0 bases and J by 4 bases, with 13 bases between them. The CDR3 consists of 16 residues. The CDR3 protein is CASSVVSGGRNEKLFF. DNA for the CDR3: TGTGCCAGCAGCGTAGTTTCGGGGGGCCGTAATGAAAAACTGTTTTTT.

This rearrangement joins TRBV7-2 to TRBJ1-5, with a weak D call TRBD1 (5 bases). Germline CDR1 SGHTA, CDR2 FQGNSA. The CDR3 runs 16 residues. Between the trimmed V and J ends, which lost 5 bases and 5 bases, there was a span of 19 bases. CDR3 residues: CASSILRVTGDQPQHF. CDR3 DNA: TGTGCCAGCAGCATCCTGAGGGTCACGGGGGATCAGCCCCAGCATTTT.

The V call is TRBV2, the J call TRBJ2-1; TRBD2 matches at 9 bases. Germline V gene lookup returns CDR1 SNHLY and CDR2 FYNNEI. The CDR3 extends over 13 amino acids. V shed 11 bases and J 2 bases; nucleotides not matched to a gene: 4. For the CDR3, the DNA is TGTGCCGGGGCGGGGGGGCCCTACAATGAGCAGTTCTTC. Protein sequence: CAGAGGPYNEQFF.

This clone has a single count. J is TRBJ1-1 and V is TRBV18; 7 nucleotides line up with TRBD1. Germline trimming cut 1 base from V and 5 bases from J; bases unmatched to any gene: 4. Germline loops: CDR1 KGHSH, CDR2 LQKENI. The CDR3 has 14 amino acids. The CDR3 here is CASSPRDSSTEAFF. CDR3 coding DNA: TGTGCCAGCTCACCACGGGACAGTTCGACTGAAGCTTTCTTT.